A selection of T cell receptor beta chains follows, all from one sample in a study of blood T cell repertoires in COVID-19. TCRdb keeps only in-frame clones here, not all; method: immunoSEQ multiplex PCR. The repertoire consists of 250,000 to 350,000 clones, with 80% to 95% occurring once and the leading ten covering around 18%. Sequenced input: PBMCs or T cells enriched from blood (not recorded which). The receptors stem from a woman in her 30s who had recovered from COVID-19. CDR3s include the opening cysteine and the closing phenylalanine or tryptophan. The D gene is left open where the match is weak. Clone size appears in some rows only: once, few, many, or a class for an expanded clone.

V gene: TRBV6-6; J gene: TRBJ1-2; D gene: TRBD1; clone size: -; CDR3 DNA: TGTGCCAGCAGCCCTTACCGGGACAGGGGGCACTATGGCTACACCTTC; CDR3 protein: CASSPYRDRGHYGYTF
V gene: TRBV19; J gene: TRBJ2-1; D gene: -; clone size: few; CDR3 DNA: TGTGCCAGTACCCGGAGGACAGCCCCATCCTACAATGAGCAGTTCTTC; CDR3 protein: CASTRRTAPSYNEQFF
V gene: TRBV28; J gene: TRBJ2-1; D gene: -; clone size: -; CDR3 DNA: TGTGCCAGCAGTCCCGGAGGCCAGTATAATGAGCAGTTCTTC; CDR3 protein: CASSPGGQYNEQFF
V gene: TRBV7-3; J gene: TRBJ1-5; D gene: -; clone size: -; CDR3 DNA: TGTGCCAGCAGCCTACTGGAGACCGGCAATCAGCCCCAGCATTTT; CDR3 protein: CASSLLETGNQPQHF
V gene: TRBV7-2; J gene: TRBJ2-7; D gene: -; clone size: -; CDR3 DNA: TGTGCCAGCAGCTATTTGGGAGACTATGGCTACGAGCAGTACTTC; CDR3 protein: CASSYLGDYGYEQYF
V gene: TRBV9; J gene: TRBJ1-2; D gene: -; clone size: -; CDR3 DNA: TGTGCCAGCAGCGTAGGGGGCACACTAAACTATGGCTACACCTTC; CDR3 protein: CASSVGGTLNYGYTF
V gene: TRBV7-8; J gene: TRBJ2-3; D gene: -; clone size: -; CDR3 DNA: TGTGCCAGCAGGCTTTGGCAGGGTAGCACAGATACGCAGTATTTT; CDR3 protein: CASRLWQGSTDTQYF
V gene: TRBV4-3; J gene: TRBJ1-2; D gene: TRBD1; clone size: -; CDR3 DNA: TGCGCCAGCAGCCAAGACCCGGGACAGGGGGCGAACTATGGCTACACCTTC; CDR3 protein: CASSQDPGQGANYGYTF
V gene: TRBV10-3; J gene: TRBJ1-3; D gene: -; clone size: -; CDR3 DNA: TGTGCCATCACGACAGGCCCCTCTGGAAACACCATATATTTT; CDR3 protein: CAITTGPSGNTIYF
V gene: TRBV5-1; J gene: TRBJ1-1; D gene: TRBD1; clone size: -; CDR3 DNA: TGCGCCAGCAGCTATGGACAGGGTGGGACTGAAGCTTTCTTT; CDR3 protein: CASSYGQGGTEAFF
V gene: TRBV7-8; J gene: TRBJ2-3; D gene: -; clone size: -; CDR3 DNA: TGTGCCAGCAGTTCCCTTAGCACAGATACGCAGTATTTT; CDR3 protein: CASSSLSTDTQYF
V gene: TRBV7-2; J gene: TRBJ1-1; D gene: -; clone size: -; CDR3 DNA: TGTGCCAGCACCCTAGGGGGGACTATGAACACTGAAGCTTTCTTT; CDR3 protein: CASTLGGTMNTEAFF
V gene: TRBV7-2; J gene: TRBJ2-7; D gene: -; clone size: -; CDR3 DNA: TGTGCCAGCACCCTACAGGAATCCTACGAGCAGTACTTC; CDR3 protein: CASTLQESYEQYF
V gene: TRBV6-2/TRBV6-3; J gene: TRBJ2-4; D gene: TRBD1; clone size: -; CDR3 DNA: TGTGCCAGCAGTGAGACAGGGGTTGTAAACATTCAGTACTTC; CDR3 protein: CASSETGVVNIQYF
V gene: TRBV5-1; J gene: TRBJ2-7; D gene: -; clone size: -; CDR3 DNA: TGCGCCAGCAGCTTGGGGGTTGGGGGGAGCTACGAGCAGTACTTC; CDR3 protein: CASSLGVGGSYEQYF